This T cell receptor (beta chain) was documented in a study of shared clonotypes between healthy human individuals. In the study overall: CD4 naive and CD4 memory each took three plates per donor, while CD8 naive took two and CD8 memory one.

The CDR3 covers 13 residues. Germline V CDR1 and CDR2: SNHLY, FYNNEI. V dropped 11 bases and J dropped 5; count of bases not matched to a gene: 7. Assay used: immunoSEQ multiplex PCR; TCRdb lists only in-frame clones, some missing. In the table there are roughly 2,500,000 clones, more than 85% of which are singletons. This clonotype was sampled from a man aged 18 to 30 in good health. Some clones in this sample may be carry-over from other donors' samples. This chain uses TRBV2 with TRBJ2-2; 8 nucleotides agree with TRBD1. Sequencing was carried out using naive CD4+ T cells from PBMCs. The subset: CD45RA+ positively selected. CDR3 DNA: TGTGCCCAGCGGACAGGGACAACCGGGGAGCTGTTTTTT. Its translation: CAQRTGTTGELFF. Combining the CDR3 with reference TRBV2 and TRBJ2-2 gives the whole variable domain EPEVTQTPSHQVTQMGQEVILRCVPISNHLYFYWYRQILGQKVEFLVSFYNNEISEKSEIFDDQFSVERPDGSNFTLKIRSTKLEDSAMYFCAQRTGTTGELFFGEGSRLTVL.